The present entry profiles one T cell receptor (beta chain) with its context. The sample originates from a study of T-cell memory formation after mild COVID-19. TCRdb itself ran the 5' RACE reads through MiXCR, one entry per CDR3 protein. The sample carries about 280,000 distinct CDR3 sequences, roughly 8.2% recorded once. The receptor was derived from a man between 18 and 35 years old who had mild COVID-19 (a few samples of this study predate the infection). Cell type and time point are not known. Sample: PBMCs or a T cell subset sorted from them (not recorded which).

CDR3 sequence (DNA): TGTGCCAGCAGCCAAGATCGTTCGGTCGATGAGCAGTTCTTC. It encodes CASSQDRSVDEQFF. The V call is TRBV4-2, the J call TRBJ2-1; D unclear. V lost 0 bases to trimming and J lost 8 bases, with 11 bases between them. Germline loops: CDR1 LGHNA, CDR2 YNFKEQ. There are 14 residues in the CDR3.